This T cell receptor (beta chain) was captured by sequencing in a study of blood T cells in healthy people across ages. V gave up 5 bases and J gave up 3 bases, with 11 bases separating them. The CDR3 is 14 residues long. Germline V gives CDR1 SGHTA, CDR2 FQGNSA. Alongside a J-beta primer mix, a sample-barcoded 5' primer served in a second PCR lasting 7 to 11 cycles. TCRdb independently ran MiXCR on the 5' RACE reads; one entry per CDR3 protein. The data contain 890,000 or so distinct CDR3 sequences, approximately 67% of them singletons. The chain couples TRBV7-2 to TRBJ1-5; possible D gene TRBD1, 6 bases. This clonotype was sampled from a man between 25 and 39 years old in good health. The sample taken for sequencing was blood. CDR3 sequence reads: CASSTGQFNQPQHF. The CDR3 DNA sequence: TGTGCCAGCAGCACCGGACAGTTCAATCAGCCCCAGCATTTT.